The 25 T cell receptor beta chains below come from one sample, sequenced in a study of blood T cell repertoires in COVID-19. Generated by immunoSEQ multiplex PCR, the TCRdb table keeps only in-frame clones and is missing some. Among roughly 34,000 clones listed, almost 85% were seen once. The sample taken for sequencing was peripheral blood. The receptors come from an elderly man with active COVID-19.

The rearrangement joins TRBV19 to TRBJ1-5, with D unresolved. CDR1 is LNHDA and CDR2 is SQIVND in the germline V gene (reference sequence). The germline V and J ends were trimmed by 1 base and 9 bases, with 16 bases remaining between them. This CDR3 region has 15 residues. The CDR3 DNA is TGTGCCAGTAGTATAGGAAGAGGGCTGGCGGGGCCCCAGCATTTT. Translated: CASSIGRGLAGPQHF.

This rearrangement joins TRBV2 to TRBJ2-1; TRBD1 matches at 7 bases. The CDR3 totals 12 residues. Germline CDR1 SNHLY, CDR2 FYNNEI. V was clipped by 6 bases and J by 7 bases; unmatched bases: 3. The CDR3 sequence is CASSQQGNEQFF. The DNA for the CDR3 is TGTGCCAGCAGCCAACAGGGGAATGAGCAGTTCTTC.

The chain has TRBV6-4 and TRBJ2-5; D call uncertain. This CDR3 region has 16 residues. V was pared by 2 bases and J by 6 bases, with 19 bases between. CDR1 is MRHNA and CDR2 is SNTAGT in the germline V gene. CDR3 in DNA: TGTGCCAGCAGTGACCCCACCCCGCCACATAAGAAGACCCAGTACTTC. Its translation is CASSDPTPPHKKTQYF.

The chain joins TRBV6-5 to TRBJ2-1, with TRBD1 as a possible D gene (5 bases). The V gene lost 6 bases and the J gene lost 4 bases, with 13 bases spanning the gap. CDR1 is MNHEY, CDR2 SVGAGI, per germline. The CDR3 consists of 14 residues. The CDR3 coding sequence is TGTGCCAGCAGCCGAACCGACAGTTACAATGAGCAGTTCTTC. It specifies CASSRTDSYNEQFF.

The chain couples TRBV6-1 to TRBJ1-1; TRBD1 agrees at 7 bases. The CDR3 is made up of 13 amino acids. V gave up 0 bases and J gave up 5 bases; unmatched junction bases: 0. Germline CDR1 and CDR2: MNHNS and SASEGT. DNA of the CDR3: TGTGCCAGCAGTGAAGCCAGGGGGACTGAAGCTTTCTTT. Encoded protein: CASSEARGTEAFF.

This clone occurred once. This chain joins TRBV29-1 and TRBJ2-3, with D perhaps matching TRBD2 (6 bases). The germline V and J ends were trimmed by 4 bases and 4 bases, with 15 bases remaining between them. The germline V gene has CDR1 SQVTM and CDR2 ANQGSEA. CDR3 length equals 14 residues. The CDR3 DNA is TGCAGCGTTGGATGGGGAGGTCGCTCAGATACGCAGTATTTT. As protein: CSVGWGGRSDTQYF.

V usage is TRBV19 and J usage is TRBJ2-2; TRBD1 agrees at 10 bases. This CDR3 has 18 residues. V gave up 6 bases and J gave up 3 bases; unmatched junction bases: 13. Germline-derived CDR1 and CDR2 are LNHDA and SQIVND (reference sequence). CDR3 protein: CASSRRNTGTGDTGELFF. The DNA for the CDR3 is TGTGCCAGTAGCCGGCGCAACACCGGGACAGGGGACACCGGGGAGCTGTTTTTT.

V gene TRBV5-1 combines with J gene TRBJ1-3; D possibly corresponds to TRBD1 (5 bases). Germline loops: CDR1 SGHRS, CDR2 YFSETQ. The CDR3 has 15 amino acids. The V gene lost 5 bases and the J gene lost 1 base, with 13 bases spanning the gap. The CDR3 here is CASRDTGLSGNTIYF. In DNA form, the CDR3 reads TGCGCCAGCAGGGACACGGGACTTTCTGGAAACACCATATATTTT.

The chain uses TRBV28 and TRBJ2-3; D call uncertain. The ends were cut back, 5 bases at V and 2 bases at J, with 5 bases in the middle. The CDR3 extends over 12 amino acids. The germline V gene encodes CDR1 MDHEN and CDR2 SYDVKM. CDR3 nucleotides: TGTGCCAGCAGTCCCTACACAGATACGCAGTATTTT. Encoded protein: CASSPYTDTQYF.

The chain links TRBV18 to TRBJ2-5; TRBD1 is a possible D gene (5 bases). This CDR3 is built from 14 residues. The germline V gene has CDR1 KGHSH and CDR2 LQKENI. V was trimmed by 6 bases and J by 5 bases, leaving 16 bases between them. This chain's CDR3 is CASSQGYGPETQYF. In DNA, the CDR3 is TGTGCCAGCTCCCAGGGATATGGGCCCGAGACCCAGTACTTC. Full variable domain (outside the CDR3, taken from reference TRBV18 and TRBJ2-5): NAGVMQNPRHLVRRRGQEARLRCSPMKGHSHVYWYRQLPEEGLKFMVYLQKENIIDESGMPKERFSAEFPKEGPSILRIQQVVRGDSAAYFCASSQGYGPETQYFGPGTRLLVL.

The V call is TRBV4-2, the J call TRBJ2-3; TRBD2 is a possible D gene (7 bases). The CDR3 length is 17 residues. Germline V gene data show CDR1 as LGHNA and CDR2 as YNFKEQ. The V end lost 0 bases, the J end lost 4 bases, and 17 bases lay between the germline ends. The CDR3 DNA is TGTGCCAGCAGCCAAGATAGTTGGGGGGGCGGCGCAGATACGCAGTATTTT. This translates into CASSQDSWGGGADTQYF.

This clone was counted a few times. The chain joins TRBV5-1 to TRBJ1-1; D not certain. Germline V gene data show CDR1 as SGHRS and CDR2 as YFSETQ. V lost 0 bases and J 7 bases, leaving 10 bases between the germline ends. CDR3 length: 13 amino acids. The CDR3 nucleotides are TGCGCCAGCAGCTTGGGCCAACCCGGTGAAGCTTTCTTT. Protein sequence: CASSLGQPGEAFF.

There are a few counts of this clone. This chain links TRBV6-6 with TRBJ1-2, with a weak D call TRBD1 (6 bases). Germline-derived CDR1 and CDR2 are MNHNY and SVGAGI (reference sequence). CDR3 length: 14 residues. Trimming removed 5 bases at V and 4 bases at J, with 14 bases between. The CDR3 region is CASSNTGYTYGYTF. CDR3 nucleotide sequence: TGTGCCAGCAGTAATACAGGGTACACCTATGGCTACACCTTC.

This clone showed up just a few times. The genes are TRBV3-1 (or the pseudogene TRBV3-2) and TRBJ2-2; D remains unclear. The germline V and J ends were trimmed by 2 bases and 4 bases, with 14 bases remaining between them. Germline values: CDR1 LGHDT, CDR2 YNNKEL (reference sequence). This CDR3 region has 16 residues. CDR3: CASSQKSRLLTGELFF. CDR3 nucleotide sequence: TGTGCCAGCAGCCAAAAGTCCAGGCTCCTCACCGGGGAGCTGTTTTTT.

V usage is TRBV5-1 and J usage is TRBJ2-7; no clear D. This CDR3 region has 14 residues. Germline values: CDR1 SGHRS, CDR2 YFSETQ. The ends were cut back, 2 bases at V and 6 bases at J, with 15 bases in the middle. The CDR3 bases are TGCGCCAGCAGCTTTGACCAGGAATTGACCGAGCAGTACTTC. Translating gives CASSFDQELTEQYF.

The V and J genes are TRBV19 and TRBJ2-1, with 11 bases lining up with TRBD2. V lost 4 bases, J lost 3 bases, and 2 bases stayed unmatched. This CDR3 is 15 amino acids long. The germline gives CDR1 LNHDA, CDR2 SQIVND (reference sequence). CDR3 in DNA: TGTGCCAGTAGTACGACTAGCGGGGTCTACAATGAGCAGTTCTTC. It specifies CASSTTSGVYNEQFF. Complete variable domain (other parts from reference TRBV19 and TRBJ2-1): DGGITQSPKYLFRKEGQNVTLSCEQNLNHDAMYWYRQDPGQGLRLIYYSQIVNDFQKGDIAEGYSVSREKKESFPLTVTSAQKNPTAFYLCASSTTSGVYNEQFFGPGTRLTVL.

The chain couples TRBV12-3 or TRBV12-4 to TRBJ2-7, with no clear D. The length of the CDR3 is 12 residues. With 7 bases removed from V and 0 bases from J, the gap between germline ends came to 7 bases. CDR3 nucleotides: TGTGCCAGCACCACAAGCTCCTACGAGCAGTACTTC. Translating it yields CASTTSSYEQYF.

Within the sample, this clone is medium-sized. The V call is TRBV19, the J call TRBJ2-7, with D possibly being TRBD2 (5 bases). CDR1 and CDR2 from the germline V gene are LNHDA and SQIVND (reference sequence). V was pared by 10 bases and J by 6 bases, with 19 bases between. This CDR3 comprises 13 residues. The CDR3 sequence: CATTVSDRGEQYF. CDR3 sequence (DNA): TGTGCCACCACAGTTAGCGACCGGGGCGAGCAGTACTTC.

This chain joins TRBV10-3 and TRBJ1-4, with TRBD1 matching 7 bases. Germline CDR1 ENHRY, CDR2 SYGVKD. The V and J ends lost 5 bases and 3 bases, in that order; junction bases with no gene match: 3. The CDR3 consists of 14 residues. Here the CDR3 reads CAISRQGPNEKLFF. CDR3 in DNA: TGTGCCATCAGTAGACAGGGACCTAATGAAAAACTGTTTTTT.

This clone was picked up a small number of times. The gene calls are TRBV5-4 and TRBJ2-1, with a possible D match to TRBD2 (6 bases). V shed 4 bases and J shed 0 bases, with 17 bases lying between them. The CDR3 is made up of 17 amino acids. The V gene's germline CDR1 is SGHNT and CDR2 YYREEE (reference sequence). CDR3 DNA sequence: TGTGCCAGCAGCCTGGGCACCGGGACTTTCTCCTACAATGAGCAGTTCTTC. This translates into CASSLGTGTFSYNEQFF.

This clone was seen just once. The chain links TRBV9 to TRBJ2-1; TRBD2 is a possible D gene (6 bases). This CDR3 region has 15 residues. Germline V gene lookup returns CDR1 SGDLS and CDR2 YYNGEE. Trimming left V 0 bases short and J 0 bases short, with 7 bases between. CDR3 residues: CASSVDGGSYNEQFF. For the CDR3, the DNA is TGTGCCAGCAGCGTAGACGGGGGCTCCTACAATGAGCAGTTCTTC.

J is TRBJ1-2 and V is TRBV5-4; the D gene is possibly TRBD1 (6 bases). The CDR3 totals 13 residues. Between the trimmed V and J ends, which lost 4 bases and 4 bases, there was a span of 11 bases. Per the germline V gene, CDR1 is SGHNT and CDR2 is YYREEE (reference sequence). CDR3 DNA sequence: TGTGCCAGCAGCCCGGGACACTTCTATGGCTACACCTTC. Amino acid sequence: CASSPGHFYGYTF.

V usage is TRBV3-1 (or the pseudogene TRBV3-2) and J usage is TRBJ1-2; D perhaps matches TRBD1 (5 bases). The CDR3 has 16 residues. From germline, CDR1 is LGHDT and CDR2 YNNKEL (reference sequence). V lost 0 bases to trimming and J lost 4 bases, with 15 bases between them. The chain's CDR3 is CASSQDAGVRSYGYTF. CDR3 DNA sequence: TGTGCCAGCAGCCAAGATGCGGGGGTGAGGAGCTATGGCTACACCTTC.

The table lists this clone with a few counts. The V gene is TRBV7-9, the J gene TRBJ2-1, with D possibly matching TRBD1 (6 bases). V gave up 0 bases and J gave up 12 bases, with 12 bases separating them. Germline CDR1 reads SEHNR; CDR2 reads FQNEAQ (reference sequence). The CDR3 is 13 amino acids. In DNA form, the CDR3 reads TGTGCCAGCAGCTTAGCGGATGGGACACCGCAGTTCTTC. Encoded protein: CASSLADGTPQFF.

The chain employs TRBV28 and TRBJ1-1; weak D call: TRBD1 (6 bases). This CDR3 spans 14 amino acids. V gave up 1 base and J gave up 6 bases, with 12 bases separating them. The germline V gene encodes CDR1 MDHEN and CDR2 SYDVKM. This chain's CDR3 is CASSLFGGPSEAFF. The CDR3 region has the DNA TGTGCCAGCAGTTTATTCGGGGGGCCGTCTGAAGCTTTCTTT.